The 11 T cell receptor beta chains below were found in one sample sequenced in a study of CD8 T cells in Susac syndrome. Reverse transcription of roughly 0.5 to 1 ug RNA used random hexamers. TCRdb itself ran the immunoSEQ multiplex PCR reads through MiXCR, one entry per CDR3 protein. The profile shows fewer than 350,000 distinct CDR3 sequences, roughly 85% of them singletons. The sequenced sample consisted of CD8+ T cells from PBMCs. All receptors come from a human donor with multiple sclerosis.

This clonotype was seen only a few times. This rearrangement joins TRBV5-1 to TRBJ2-7, with D unclear. Per the germline V gene, CDR1 is SGHRS and CDR2 is YFSETQ. This CDR3 region has 14 residues. The V end lost 1 base, the J end lost 2 bases, and 10 bases lay between the germline ends. In DNA, the CDR3 is TGCGCCAGCAGCTTGACTACTGCGCCCTACGAGCAGTACTTC. Translated: CASSLTTAPYEQYF.

The rearrangement joins TRBV6-2 or TRBV6-3 to TRBJ2-7; 9 nucleotides align to TRBD2. V lost 2 bases, J lost 1 base, and 6 bases stayed unmatched. The V gene's germline CDR1 is MNHEY and CDR2 SVGEGT. CDR3 length: 16 amino acids. CDR3 DNA: TGTGCCAGCAGTTACGCCAGCGGGAGGCAATCCTACGAGCAGTACTTC. Translated: CASSYASGRQSYEQYF.

The chain recombines TRBV7-6 with TRBJ2-7; 8 nucleotides align to TRBD1. CDR1 is SGHVS, CDR2 FNYEAQ, per germline. The J segment lost 5 bases and the V segment lost 5 bases, leaving 11 bases of the junction unmatched. CDR3 length equals 15 residues. The CDR3 sequence: CASSPRYRGTHEQYF. The CDR3 DNA is TGTGCCAGCAGCCCGAGATACAGGGGGACCCACGAGCAGTACTTC.

This clonotype was observed once. The chain is built from TRBV4-3 and TRBJ2-1; D gene unclear. The germline V and J ends were trimmed by 0 bases and 8 bases, with 11 bases remaining between them. This CDR3 is built from 14 residues. CDR1 and CDR2 from the germline V gene are LGHNA and YSLEER. CDR3 region: CASSQDSLEYEQFF. The CDR3 bases are TGCGCCAGCAGCCAAGATTCTCTCGAATATGAGCAGTTCTTC.

This clonotype has only a few counts. The chain combines TRBV27 with TRBJ1-1; D not certain. The germline V gene encodes CDR1 MNHEY and CDR2 SMNVEV (reference sequence). Trimming shortened V by 0 bases and J by 5 bases, and 7 bases separated the two germline ends. This CDR3 comprises 13 residues. CDR3 sequence: CASSLSGETEAFF. CDR3 DNA: TGTGCCAGCAGTTTATCGGGCGAGACTGAAGCTTTCTTT.

V is TRBV9 and J is TRBJ2-1; D remains unclear. Germline CDR1 reads SGDLS; CDR2 reads YYNGEE. The V gene lost 7 bases and the J gene lost 3 bases, with 11 bases spanning the gap. CDR3 size: 13 residues. CDR3 in amino acids: CASAATYYNEQFF. The CDR3 coding sequence is TGTGCCAGCGCGGCAACTTACTACAATGAGCAGTTCTTC.

The chain recombines TRBV27 with TRBJ2-7, with TRBD2 identical over 8 bases. The trim removed 4 bases at V and 3 bases at J, leaving 11 bases unmatched. This CDR3 contains 16 residues. Germline V gene sequence: CDR1 MNHEY, CDR2 SMNVEV (reference sequence). CDR3 bases: TGTGCCAGCAGTTCCTTCCGGGGGCTAGCGGGCTACGAGCAGTACTTC. Protein product: CASSSFRGLAGYEQYF.

As for this clonotype: A junction boundary mismatches the germline segment, possibly from a read error. The V and J genes are TRBV4-3 and TRBJ2-3, with a possible D match to TRBD2 (6 bases). Per germline, CDR1 LGHNA and CDR2 YSLEER. The CDR3 is made up of 16 amino acids. The CDR3 protein is CASSQEWLRGTDTHYF. The CDR3 DNA reads TGCGCCAGCAGCCAAGAGTGGTTGCGGGGCACAGATACGCATTATTTT.

The gene calls are TRBV29-1 and TRBJ1-2; D uncertain. Germline V gene sequence: CDR1 SQVTM, CDR2 ANQGSEA. V gave up 5 bases and J gave up 4 bases, with 11 bases separating them. The CDR3 runs 12 residues. The DNA for the CDR3 is TGCAGCGTTACGACGCCGAGCTATGGCTACACCTTC. As protein: CSVTTPSYGYTF. Full variable domain (missing parts from reference TRBV29-1 and TRBJ1-2): SAVISQKPSRDICQRGTSLTIQCQVDSQVTMMFWYRQQPGQSLTLIATANQGSEATYESGFVIDKFPISRPNLTFSTLTVSNMSPEDSSIYLCSVTTPSYGYTFGSGTRLTVV.

This rearrangement joins TRBV27 to TRBJ1-1; weak D call: TRBD1 (5 bases). This CDR3 comprises 15 residues. Germline V gives CDR1 MNHEY, CDR2 SMNVEV (reference sequence). V was pared by 5 bases and J by 1 base, with 14 bases between. The DNA of the CDR3 is TGTGCCAGCAGTCCAGTCGGGACCGGGAACACTGAAGCTTTCTTT. Its translation: CASSPVGTGNTEAFF.

This sequence joins TRBV7-8 and TRBJ2-2, with D perhaps matching TRBD2 (5 bases). This CDR3 region has 17 residues. Germline V gene lookup returns CDR1 SGHVS and CDR2 FQNEAQ. V dropped 5 bases and J dropped 2 bases, with 18 bases sitting between them. As DNA, the CDR3 is TGTGCCAGCAGCCCCCACGAGGGCGGGCTAAACACCGGGGAGCTGTTTTTT. As protein: CASSPHEGGLNTGELFF.